Shown below are 30 T cell receptor beta chains from a single sample sequenced in a study of T cells after yellow fever vaccination. TCRdb used MiXCR to reprocess the 5' RACE reads, holding one entry per CDR3 protein. The repertoire includes roughly 250,000 distinct CDR3 sequences, 13% of them detected once, and approximately 0.49% sits in the top ten. This specimen was CD4+ T cells sorted from PBMCs, taken 45 days after the yellow fever booster vaccination. These receptors were obtained from a man between 25 and 39 years old who received the YFV17D yellow fever vaccine.

J is TRBJ1-3 and V is TRBV6-5, with D unclear. Trimming took 8 bases from V and 0 from J, leaving 2 bases between them. The germline gives CDR1 MNHEY, CDR2 SVGAGI. CDR3 length equals 11 residues. In DNA form, the CDR3 reads TGTGCCAGCCTCTCTGGAAACACCATATATTTT. Its protein is CASLSGNTIYF.

This clonotype came up many times. The gene calls are TRBV7-3 and TRBJ2-5; D unresolved. Germline values: CDR1 SGHTA, CDR2 FQGTGA. The CDR3 totals 13 residues. V lost 2 bases and J lost 4, with 8 bases in between. Here the CDR3 DNA reads TGTGCCAGCAGCTTATCCGGCCCAGAGACCCAGTACTTC. Translating gives CASSLSGPETQYF.

V usage is TRBV20-1 and J usage is TRBJ2-4; 10 bases match TRBD1. The trim removed 6 bases at V and 6 bases at J, leaving 8 bases unmatched. The CDR3 has 14 amino acids. CDR1 is DFQATT, CDR2 SNEGSKA, per germline (reference sequence). In DNA form, the CDR3 reads TGCAGTGCCGGGGGAGGGACAGGGGTAAACATTCAGTACTTC. As protein: CSAGGGTGVNIQYF.

This clonotype was seen only a few times. The J gene is TRBJ2-7, the V gene TRBV28; 9 bases fit TRBD2. Germline V gene sequence: CDR1 MDHEN, CDR2 SYDVKM. V lost 1 base, J lost 7 bases, and 11 bases stayed unmatched. This CDR3 is built from 16 residues. This CDR3 is CASSLSGGRAFGEQYF. The CDR3 bases are TGTGCCAGCAGTTTATCTGGCGGGAGGGCCTTCGGGGAGCAGTACTTC.

In its sample, this clonotype was seen many times. The CDR3 DNA reads as TGTGCCATCAGAGTGTCGGGAGGTTGGGTAGATACGCAGTATTTT. Its protein is CAIRVSGGWVDTQYF. The rearrangement joins TRBV10-3 to TRBJ2-3; 7 nucleotides align to TRBD2. CDR3 length: 15 residues. The V segment lost 6 bases and the J segment 5 bases; nucleotides outside the gene matches: 11. In germline, CDR1 is ENHRY, CDR2 SYGVKD.

This clonotype was observed at least ten times. The chain uses TRBV4-1 and TRBJ2-2, with D possibly matching TRBD2 (6 bases). Trimming removed 11 bases from V and 0 bases from J, with 10 bases in between. Germline CDR1 reads MGHRA; CDR2 reads YSYEKL. The CDR3 length is 13 residues. The CDR3 sequence is CAAGGANTGELFF. DNA of the CDR3: TGCGCCGCTGGCGGGGCGAACACCGGGGAGCTGTTTTTT.

The chain is built from TRBV20-1 and TRBJ2-2, with 8 nucleotides matching TRBD2. This CDR3 region has 12 residues. Germline V gene sequence: CDR1 DFQATT, CDR2 SNEGSKA (reference sequence). V was clipped by 5 bases and J by 9 bases; unmatched bases: 5. CDR3 loop: CSAQREPRELFF. DNA for the CDR3: TGCAGTGCTCAGCGGGAGCCCCGGGAGCTGTTTTTT.

V is TRBV7-3 and J is TRBJ1-2; the D gene is possibly TRBD1 (6 bases). Germline assignment: CDR1 SGHTA and CDR2 FQGTGA. CDR3 length: 15 amino acids. The ends were cut back, 5 bases at V and 5 bases at J, with 18 bases in the middle. The DNA for the CDR3 is TGTGCCAGCAGCGACGGCGGGACAACTGAATATGGCTACACCTTC. Translating it yields CASSDGGTTEYGYTF.

This clonotype has a handful of counts. V gene TRBV20-1 combines with J gene TRBJ2-1; a possible D gene is TRBD2 (5 bases). In germline, CDR1 is DFQATT, CDR2 SNEGSKA (reference sequence). Deletions cut 1 base from V and 10 bases from J, with 11 bases between. The CDR3 sequence is 12 residues long. DNA of the CDR3: TGCAGTGCTAGAGTCGCGGGCCAGGAGCAGTTCTTC. It yields the protein CSARVAGQEQFF.

The table lists this clonotype with a few counts. This rearrangement joins TRBV9 to TRBJ2-5; 8 bases agree with TRBD2. CDR1 is SGDLS and CDR2 is YYNGEE in the germline V gene. V shed 0 bases, J shed 1 base, and the junction held 5 bases outside the gene matches. The CDR3 is 16 residues long. Here the CDR3 reads CASSVASSGSQETQYF. The CDR3 nucleotides read TGTGCCAGCAGCGTAGCTTCTAGCGGGTCCCAAGAGACCCAGTACTTC.

There are a few counts of this clonotype. V and J are TRBV12-3 or TRBV12-4 and TRBJ2-7, with D perhaps TRBD1 (6 bases). This CDR3 region has 12 residues. Trimming removed 4 bases at V and 9 bases at J, with 13 bases between. The CDR3 sequence is CASSYAGAVQYF. In DNA form, the CDR3 reads TGTGCCAGCAGTTATGCAGGGGCCGTGCAGTACTTC.

This chain links TRBV6-6 with TRBJ1-1; D call uncertain. From germline, CDR1 is MNHNY and CDR2 SVGAGI (reference sequence). Trimming left V 6 bases short and J 4 bases short, with 12 bases between. This CDR3 region has 13 residues. For the CDR3, the DNA is TGTGCCAGCAGCCTCCCCCAGGTCACTGAAGCTTTCTTT. Protein product: CASSLPQVTEAFF.

As concerns this clonotype: A junction end diverges from the germline sequence, so it may reflect a read error. This chain connects TRBV7-8 to TRBJ2-5; tentatively, D is TRBD1 (6 bases). The CDR3 length is 13 residues. Looked up from germline, CDR1 is SGHVS and CDR2 is FQNEAQ. CDR3 region: CASIPKGEETQHF. In DNA, the CDR3 is TGTGCCAGCATACCGAAGGGGGAAGAGACCCAGCACTTC.

This clonotype was found once. The rearrangement joins TRBV20-1 to TRBJ2-1; TRBD2 aligns across 8 bases. J lost 6 bases, V lost 4 bases, and 14 bases had no gene match. The CDR3 covers 16 residues. Germline V lookup: CDR1 DFQATT, CDR2 SNEGSKA (reference sequence). This CDR3 is CSAISPGGLRGNEQFF. In DNA, the CDR3 is TGCAGTGCTATCTCGCCGGGAGGGCTTCGGGGCAATGAGCAGTTCTTC.

About this clonotype itself: Being one base from a much bigger clone, this may be a read error. V is TRBV2 and J is TRBJ2-2, with D possibly TRBD2 on 5 matching bases. Germline V gives CDR1 SNHLY, CDR2 FYNNEI. The CDR3 length is 12 residues. The CDR3 DNA reads as TGTGCCAGCACGGGGAACACCGGGAAGCTGTTTTTT. Translated: CASTGNTGKLFF.

The gene calls are TRBV20-1 and TRBJ2-5, with D maybe TRBD2 (7 bases). CDR3 length equals 14 residues. Germline V gene sequence: CDR1 DFQATT, CDR2 SNEGSKA (reference sequence). Trimming took off 3 bases at V and 4 bases at J, with 15 bases between the two ends. The chain's CDR3 is CSASVGGGGETQYF. The CDR3, as DNA: TGCAGTGCTAGTGTTGGGGGCGGGGGAGAGACCCAGTACTTC.

This clonotype came up a few times. CDR3 amino acids: CSATKGLAGKYEQYF. The CDR3, as DNA: TGCAGTGCTACTAAAGGACTAGCGGGAAAATACGAGCAGTACTTC. The V gene is TRBV20-1, the J gene TRBJ2-7, with 12 bases matching TRBD2. Germline CDR1 and CDR2: DFQATT and SNEGSKA (reference sequence). After removal of 4 bases from V and 4 bases from J, the junction contained 8 bases not matched to a gene. The CDR3 totals 15 residues.

This clonotype has only a few counts. This CDR3 is CASSLAGTGGPDTQYF. DNA of the CDR3: TGTGCCAGCAGCTTAGCCGGGACAGGGGGCCCAGATACGCAGTATTTT. The chain has TRBV7-2 and TRBJ2-3; 12 nucleotides line up with TRBD1. Trimming took 0 bases from V and 4 from J; bases not matched to a gene: 2. Germline CDR1 reads SGHTA; CDR2 reads FQGNSA. The CDR3 has 16 amino acids.

This clonotype was observed many times. The chain uses TRBV5-1 and TRBJ1-1; TRBD1 agrees at 7 bases. Unmatched junction bases numbered 12, after V lost 6 bases and J lost 1 base. The CDR3 runs to 16 residues. Germline assignment: CDR1 SGHRS and CDR2 YFSETQ. Here the CDR3 DNA reads TGCGCCAGCACCCGGACAGGAACCCTGGGGAACACTGAAGCTTTCTTT. It translates to CASTRTGTLGNTEAFF.

V is TRBV5-1 and J is TRBJ2-6; D is unclear. The germline V and J ends were trimmed by 0 bases and 2 bases, with 6 bases remaining between them. The CDR3 runs 15 residues. Germline V CDR1 and CDR2: SGHRS, YFSETQ. CDR3: CASSLGPAGANVLTF. CDR3 DNA sequence: TGCGCCAGCAGCTTGGGACCAGCTGGGGCCAACGTCCTGACTTTC. The full variable domain, its missing parts supplied by reference TRBV5-1 and TRBJ2-6, is KAGVTQTPRYLIKTRGQQVTLSCSPISGHRSVSWYQQTPGQGLQFLFEYFSETQRNKGNFPGRFSGRQFSNSRSEMNVSTLELGDSALYLCASSLGPAGANVLTFGAGSRLTVL.

The J gene is TRBJ2-1, the V gene TRBV3-1; D is undetermined. The germline V gene encodes CDR1 LGHDT and CDR2 YNNKEL (reference sequence). Trimming removed 0 bases from V and 6 bases from J, with 6 bases in between. CDR3 length: 13 amino acids. CDR3 DNA sequence: TGTGCCAGCAGCCAAGACAGTCCCAATGAGCAGTTCTTC. It yields the protein CASSQDSPNEQFF.

This clonotype was recorded a few times. The chain has TRBV19 and TRBJ2-2; 8 bases are a match to TRBD1. Germline V gives CDR1 LNHDA, CDR2 SQIVND (reference sequence). The junction had 2 bases not matched to a gene; V was cut back by 2 bases and J by 3 bases. The length of the CDR3 is 15 residues. CDR3 protein: CASSIQGAHTGELFF. The CDR3 DNA reads TGTGCCAGTAGTATACAGGGGGCCCACACCGGGGAGCTGTTTTTT. Combining the CDR3 with reference TRBV19 and TRBJ2-2 gives the whole variable domain DGGITQSPKYLFRKEGQNVTLSCEQNLNHDAMYWYRQDPGQGLRLIYYSQIVNDFQKGDIAEGYSVSREKKESFPLTVTSAQKNPTAFYLCASSIQGAHTGELFFGEGSRLTVL.

This chain joins TRBV6-5 and TRBJ1-6; no clear D gene. CDR3 length equals 14 residues. From germline, CDR1 is MNHEY and CDR2 SVGAGI. With 6 bases removed from V and 7 bases from J, the gap between germline ends came to 13 bases. The CDR3 here is CASRYETANSPLHF. CDR3 nucleotides: TGTGCCAGCAGATACGAAACAGCAAATTCACCCCTCCACTTT.

This clonotype was seen a handful of times. The chain recombines TRBV5-1 with TRBJ1-3, with D unresolved. The CDR3 has 14 residues. Germline CDR1 is SGHRS and CDR2 is YFSETQ. V lost 0 bases to trimming and J lost 3 bases, with 7 bases between them. The CDR3 loop is CASSLGTVGNTIYF. CDR3 nucleotides: TGCGCCAGCAGCTTGGGGACGGTTGGAAACACCATATATTTT.

CDR3 coding DNA: TGTGCCAGCAGCTTCGGGAAATCCGGGACAGGGGGCTCAGATACGCAGTATTTT. It is translated as CASSFGKSGTGGSDTQYF. The gene calls are TRBV11-2 and TRBJ2-3, with TRBD1 identical over 12 bases. The CDR3 is 18 amino acids. V shed 3 bases, J shed 4 bases, and the junction held 11 bases outside the gene matches. CDR1 and CDR2 (germline): SGHAT, FQNNGV. Combining the CDR3 with reference TRBV11-2 and TRBJ2-3 gives the whole variable domain EAGVAQSPRYKIIEKRQSVAFWCNPISGHATLYWYQQILGQGPKLLIQFQNNGVVDDSQLPKDRFSAERLKGVDSTLKIQPAKLEDSAVYLCASSFGKSGTGGSDTQYFGPGTRLTVL.

This clonotype occurred a few times. V gene TRBV7-2 combines with J gene TRBJ1-1; D is possibly TRBD1 (5 bases). The V and J ends lost 6 bases and 4 bases respectively, with 12 bases between them. CDR1 and CDR2 (germline): SGHTA, FQGNSA. The CDR3 covers 13 residues. In DNA form, the CDR3 reads TGTGCCAGCAGAGGACAACCAGGCACTGAAGCTTTCTTT. Residues: CASRGQPGTEAFF.

The chain links TRBV20-1 to TRBJ2-3; D not certain. Looked up from germline, CDR1 is DFQATT and CDR2 is SNEGSKA (reference sequence). The CDR3 consists of 9 residues. V lost 8 bases, J lost 2 bases, and 2 bases lay in between. The CDR3 is CSSTDTQYF. The CDR3 DNA follows: TGCAGTTCCACAGATACGCAGTATTTT.

The chain uses TRBV6-5 and TRBJ2-7; maybe TRBD1 (6 bases). Trimming removed 3 bases at V and 5 bases at J, with 14 bases between. The CDR3 totals 14 residues. Germline CDR1 and CDR2: MNHEY and SVGAGI. CDR3 loop: CASSYERQAHEQYF. For the CDR3, the DNA is TGTGCCAGCAGTTATGAAAGACAGGCCCACGAGCAGTACTTC.

This clonotype was found a few times. The chain has TRBV5-4 and TRBJ1-6; 7 nucleotides agree with TRBD1. Looked up from germline, CDR1 is SGHNT and CDR2 is YYREEE (reference sequence). Losses at the gene ends were 5 bases for V and 6 bases for J; bases not matched to a gene: 8. The CDR3 spans 15 residues. The CDR3 spells CASRTWGQINSPLHF. The CDR3 nucleotides read TGTGCCAGCAGGACTTGGGGACAGATTAATTCACCCCTCCACTTT.

This chain connects TRBV5-4 to TRBJ2-2; 8 bases line up with TRBD2. The junction had 5 bases not matched to a gene; V was cut back by 1 base and J by 6 bases. The CDR3 loop spans 15 amino acids. Germline V gene data show CDR1 as SGHNT and CDR2 as YYREEE (reference sequence). The CDR3 DNA follows: TGTGCCAGCAGCTTGTTCGGGAGGGCCCCCGGGGAGCTGTTTTTT. It is translated as CASSLFGRAPGELFF.